The source of this T cell receptor (beta chain) is a study of blood T cell repertoires in COVID-19. For the study at large: There were acute and convalescent COVID-19 samples, and they came from the United States, Italy and Spain.

Assay used: immunoSEQ multiplex PCR; TCRdb lists only in-frame clones, some missing. The sample includes about 200,000 clones, roughly 84% of them seen just once. From germline, CDR1 is KGHDR and CDR2 SFDVKD. CDR3 length equals 16 residues. J gave up 3 bases and V 1 base, and 4 bases lay outside the gene matches. This clone is a singleton in its sample. This sequence joins TRBV24-1 and TRBJ2-5; 10 bases map to TRBD2. This sequence was found in a man aged 45-65 years with COVID-19, enrolled during active disease. The sample consisted of peripheral blood. The CDR3 is CATSDFTSGDKETQYF. CDR3 nucleotides: TGTGCCACCAGTGATTTTACTAGCGGGGACAAAGAGACCCAGTACTTC.